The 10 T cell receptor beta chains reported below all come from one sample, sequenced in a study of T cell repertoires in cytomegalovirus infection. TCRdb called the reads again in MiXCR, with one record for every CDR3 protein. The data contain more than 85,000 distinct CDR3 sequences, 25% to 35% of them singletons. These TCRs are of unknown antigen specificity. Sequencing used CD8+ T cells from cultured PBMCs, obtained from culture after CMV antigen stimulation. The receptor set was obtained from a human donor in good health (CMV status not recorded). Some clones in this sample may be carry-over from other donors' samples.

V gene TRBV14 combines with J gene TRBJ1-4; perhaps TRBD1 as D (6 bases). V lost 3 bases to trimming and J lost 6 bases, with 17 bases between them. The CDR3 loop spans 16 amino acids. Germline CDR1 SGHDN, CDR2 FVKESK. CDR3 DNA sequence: TGTGCCAGCAGCCACCCGGGGCAGGGGTACGATGAAAAACTGTTTTTT. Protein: CASSHPGQGYDEKLFF.

The CDR3 is CASSIDPGAMNEQYF. The CDR3 DNA follows: TGTGCCAGTAGTATAGATCCGGGGGCCATGAACGAGCAGTACTTC. This chain connects TRBV19 to TRBJ2-7; D tentatively fits TRBD1 or TRBD2 (6 bases each). This CDR3 contains 15 residues. Germline-derived CDR1 and CDR2 are LNHDA and SQIVND (reference sequence). With 0 bases removed from V and 5 bases from J, the gap between germline ends came to 14 bases.

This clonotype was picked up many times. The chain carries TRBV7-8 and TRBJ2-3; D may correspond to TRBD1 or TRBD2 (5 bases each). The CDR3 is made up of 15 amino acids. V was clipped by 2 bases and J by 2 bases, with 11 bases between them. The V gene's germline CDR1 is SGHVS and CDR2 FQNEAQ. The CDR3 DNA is TGTGCCAGCAGCTTACTTGGGACCACCACAGATACGCAGTATTTT. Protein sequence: CASSLLGTTTDTQYF.

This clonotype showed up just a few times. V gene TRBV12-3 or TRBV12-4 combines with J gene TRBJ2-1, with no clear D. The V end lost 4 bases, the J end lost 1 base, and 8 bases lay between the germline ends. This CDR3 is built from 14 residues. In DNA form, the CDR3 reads TGTGCCAGCAGTTCTTTAGGTTCCTACAATGAGCAGTTCTTC. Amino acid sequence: CASSSLGSYNEQFF.

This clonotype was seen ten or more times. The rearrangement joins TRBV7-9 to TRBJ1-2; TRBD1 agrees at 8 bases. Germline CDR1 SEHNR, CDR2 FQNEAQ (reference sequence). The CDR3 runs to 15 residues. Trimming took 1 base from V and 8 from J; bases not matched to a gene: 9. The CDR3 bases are TGTGCCAGCAGCTTAGTCAGGGGGCGTTTGCGAGGCTACACCTTC. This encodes CASSLVRGRLRGYTF.

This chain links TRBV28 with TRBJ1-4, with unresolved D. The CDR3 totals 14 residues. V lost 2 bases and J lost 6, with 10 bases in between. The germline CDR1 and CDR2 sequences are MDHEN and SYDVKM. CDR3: CASSLGTGYEKLFF. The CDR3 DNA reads TGTGCCAGCAGTTTAGGCACCGGGTATGAAAAACTGTTTTTT.

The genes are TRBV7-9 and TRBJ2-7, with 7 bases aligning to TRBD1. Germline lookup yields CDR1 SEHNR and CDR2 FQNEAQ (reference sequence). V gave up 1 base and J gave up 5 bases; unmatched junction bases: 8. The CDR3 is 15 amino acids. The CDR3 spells CASSLVQTGIDEQYF. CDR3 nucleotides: TGTGCCAGCAGCTTAGTACAGACAGGGATCGACGAGCAGTACTTC.

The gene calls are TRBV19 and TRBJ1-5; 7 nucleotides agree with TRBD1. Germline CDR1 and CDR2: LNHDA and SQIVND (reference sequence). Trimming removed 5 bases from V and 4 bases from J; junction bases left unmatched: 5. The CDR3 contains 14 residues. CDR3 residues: CASSPGQKNQPQHF. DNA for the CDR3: TGTGCCAGTAGTCCGGGACAGAAAAATCAGCCCCAGCATTTT.

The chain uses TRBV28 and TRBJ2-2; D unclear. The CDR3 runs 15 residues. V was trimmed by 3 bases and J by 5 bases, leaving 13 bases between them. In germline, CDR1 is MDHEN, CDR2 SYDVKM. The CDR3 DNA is TGTGCCAGCAGTTTCCGCGGACCGAGAACCGGGGAGCTGTTTTTT. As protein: CASSFRGPRTGELFF.

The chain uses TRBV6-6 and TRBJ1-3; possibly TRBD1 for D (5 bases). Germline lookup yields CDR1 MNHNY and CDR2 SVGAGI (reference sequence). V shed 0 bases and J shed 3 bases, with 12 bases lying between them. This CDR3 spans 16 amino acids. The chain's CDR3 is CASSYSLGTHGNTIYF. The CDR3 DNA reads TGTGCCAGCAGTTACTCCCTGGGGACGCATGGAAACACCATATATTTT.